One and the same sample provided the 8 T cell receptor beta chains below, sequenced in a study of blood T cell repertoires in COVID-19. Sequenced by immunoSEQ multiplex PCR; TCRdb stores in-frame clones only, minus some. In the table there are over 200,000 clones, around 89% of which are singletons. The sequenced sample consisted of PBMCs or T cells enriched from blood (not recorded which). The receptors derive from a woman between 40 and 50 years old with acute COVID-19.

The V and J genes are TRBV11-2 and TRBJ2-5, with 7 nucleotides matching TRBD1. J was trimmed by 1 base and V by 4 bases; bases with no gene match: 3. The germline V gene encodes CDR1 SGHAT and CDR2 FQNNGV. The CDR3 totals 14 residues. Written as DNA, the CDR3 is TGTGCCAGCAGCTCGGGGACAGTCCAAGAGACCCAGTACTTC. Amino acids: CASSSGTVQETQYF.

The chain couples TRBV21-1 to TRBJ1-6. TRBV21-1 is marked as a pseudogene. The CDR3 spans 15 residues. CDR3 sequence: CASSKGREGNSPLHF. The CDR3 DNA follows: TGTGCCAGCAGCAAAGGGAGGGAAGGGAATTCACCCCTCCACTTT.

The rearrangement joins TRBV5-1 to TRBJ1-2; 8 nucleotides match TRBD1. V shed 7 bases, J shed 8 bases, and the junction held 13 bases outside the gene matches. The germline gives CDR1 SGHRS, CDR2 YFSETQ. This CDR3 comprises 14 residues. Written as DNA, the CDR3 is TGCGCCAGCGGACTGGACAGGGTGGTGCAGGGCTACACCTTC. Translation gives CASGLDRVVQGYTF.

The genes are TRBV24-1 and TRBJ2-2; tentatively, D is TRBD1 (6 bases). CDR1 and CDR2 from the germline V gene are KGHDR and SFDVKD. V lost 3 bases to trimming and J lost 5 bases, with 12 bases between them. This CDR3 is built from 15 residues. The CDR3 here is CATSDLDRFTGELFF. CDR3 bases: TGTGCCACCAGTGATCTCGACAGGTTTACCGGGGAGCTGTTTTTT.

There are a few counts of this clone. This chain uses TRBV19 with TRBJ1-5; D is uncertain. In germline, CDR1 is LNHDA, CDR2 SQIVND (reference sequence). The CDR3 covers 13 residues. The V gene lost 1 base and the J gene lost 7 bases, with 8 bases spanning the gap. The CDR3 DNA reads as TGTGCCAGTAGTATAGTTTCCCTACAGCCCCAGCATTTT. It codes for CASSIVSLQPQHF.

This clone was detected only a few times. V is TRBV9 and J is TRBJ1-4; D perhaps matches TRBD1 (6 bases). CDR3 length equals 15 residues. V shed 0 bases and J shed 8 bases, with 14 bases lying between them. CDR1 and CDR2 (germline): SGDLS, YYNGEE. The CDR3 loop is CASSVGDTRGEKLFF. CDR3 nucleotide sequence: TGTGCCAGCAGCGTAGGGGACACCCGAGGCGAAAAACTGTTTTTT.

The chain carries TRBV11-3 and TRBJ2-4; TRBD2 matches at 7 bases. The CDR3 consists of 17 residues. Trimming at V came to 4 bases and at J to 4 bases, leaving 13 bases not matched to a gene. CDR1 and CDR2 (germline): SGHNT, YENEEA. The CDR3 loop reads CASSSPFGLAVKNIQYF. The CDR3 region has the DNA TGTGCCAGCAGCTCCCCTTTTGGTCTAGCGGTTAAAAACATTCAGTACTTC. Combining the CDR3 with reference TRBV11-3 and TRBJ2-4 gives the whole variable domain EAGVVQSPRYKIIEKKQPVAFWCNPISGHNTLYWYLQNLGQGPELLIRYENEEAVDDSQLPKDRFSAERLKGVDSTLKIQPAELGDSAVYLCASSSPFGLAVKNIQYFGAGTRLSVL.

This rearrangement joins TRBV3-1 (or the pseudogene TRBV3-2) to TRBJ2-6; 8 nucleotides agree with TRBD2. The germline CDR1 and CDR2 sequences are LGHDT and YNNKEL (reference sequence). V trimming: 4 bases; J trimming: 0 bases; junction bases outside the gene matches: 8. This CDR3 comprises 18 residues. CDR3 loop: CASSPTGLVSSGANVLTF. Written as DNA, the CDR3 is TGTGCCAGCAGCCCCACGGGACTAGTCAGCTCTGGGGCCAACGTCCTGACTTTC.